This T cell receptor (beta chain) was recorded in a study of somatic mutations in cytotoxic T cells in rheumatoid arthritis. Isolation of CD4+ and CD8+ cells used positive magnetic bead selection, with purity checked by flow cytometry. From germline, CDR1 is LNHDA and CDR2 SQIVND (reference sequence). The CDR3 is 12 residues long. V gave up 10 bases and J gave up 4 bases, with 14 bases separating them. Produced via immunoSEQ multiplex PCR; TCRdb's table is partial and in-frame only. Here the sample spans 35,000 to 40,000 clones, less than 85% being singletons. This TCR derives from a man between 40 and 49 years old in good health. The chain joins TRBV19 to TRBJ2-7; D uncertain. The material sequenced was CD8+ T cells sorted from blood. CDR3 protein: CATANGYYEQYF. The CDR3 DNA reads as TGTGCCACCGCCAATGGATATTACGAGCAGTACTTC.